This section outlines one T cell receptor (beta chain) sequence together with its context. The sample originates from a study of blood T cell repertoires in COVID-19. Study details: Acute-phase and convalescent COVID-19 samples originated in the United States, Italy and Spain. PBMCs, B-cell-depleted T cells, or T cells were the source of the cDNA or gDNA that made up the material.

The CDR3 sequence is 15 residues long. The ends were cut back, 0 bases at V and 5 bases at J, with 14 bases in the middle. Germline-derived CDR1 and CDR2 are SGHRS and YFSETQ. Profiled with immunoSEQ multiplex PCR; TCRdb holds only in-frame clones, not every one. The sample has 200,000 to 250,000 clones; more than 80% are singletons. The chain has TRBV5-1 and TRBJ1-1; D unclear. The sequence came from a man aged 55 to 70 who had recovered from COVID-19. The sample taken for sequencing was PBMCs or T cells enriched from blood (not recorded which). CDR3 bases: TGCGCCAGCAGCTTGGTTGTGGACTCGGGGACTGAAGCTTTCTTT. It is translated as CASSLVVDSGTEAFF.